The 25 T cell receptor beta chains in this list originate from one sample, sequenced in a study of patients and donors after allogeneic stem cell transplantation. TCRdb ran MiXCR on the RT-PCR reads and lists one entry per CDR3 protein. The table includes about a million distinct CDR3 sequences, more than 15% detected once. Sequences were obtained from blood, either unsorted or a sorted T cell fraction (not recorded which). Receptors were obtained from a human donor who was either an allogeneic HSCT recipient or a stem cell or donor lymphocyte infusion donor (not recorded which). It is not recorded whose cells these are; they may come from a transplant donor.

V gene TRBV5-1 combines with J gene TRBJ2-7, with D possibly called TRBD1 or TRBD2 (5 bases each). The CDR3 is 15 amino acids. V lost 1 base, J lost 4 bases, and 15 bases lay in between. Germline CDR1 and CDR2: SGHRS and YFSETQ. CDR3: CASSLPRDDGYEQYF. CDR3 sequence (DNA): TGCGCCAGCAGCTTGCCCCGGGACGATGGGTACGAGCAGTACTTC. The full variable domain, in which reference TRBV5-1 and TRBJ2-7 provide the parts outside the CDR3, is KAGVTQTPRYLIKTRGQQVTLSCSPISGHRSVSWYQQTPGQGLQFLFEYFSETQRNKGNFPGRFSGRQFSNSRSEMNVSTLELGDSALYLCASSLPRDDGYEQYFGPGTRLTVT.

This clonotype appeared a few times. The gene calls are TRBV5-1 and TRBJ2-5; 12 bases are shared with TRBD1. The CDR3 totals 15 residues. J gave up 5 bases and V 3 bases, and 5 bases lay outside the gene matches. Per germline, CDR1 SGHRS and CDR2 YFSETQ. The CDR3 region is CASSWGQGAGETQYF. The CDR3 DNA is TGCGCCAGCAGCTGGGGACAGGGGGCAGGGGAGACCCAGTACTTC. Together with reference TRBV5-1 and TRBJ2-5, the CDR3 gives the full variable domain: KAGVTQTPRYLIKTRGQQVTLSCSPISGHRSVSWYQQTPGQGLQFLFEYFSETQRNKGNFPGRFSGRQFSNSRSEMNVSTLELGDSALYLCASSWGQGAGETQYFGPGTRLLVL.

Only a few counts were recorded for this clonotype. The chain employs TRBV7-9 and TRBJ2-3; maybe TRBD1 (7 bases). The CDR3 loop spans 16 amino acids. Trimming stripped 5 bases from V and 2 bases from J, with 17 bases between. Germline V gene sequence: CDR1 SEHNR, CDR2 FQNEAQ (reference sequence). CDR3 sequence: CASSTQTGRDTDTQYF. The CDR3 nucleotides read TGTGCCAGCAGCACACAGACAGGGCGGGACACAGATACGCAGTATTTT.

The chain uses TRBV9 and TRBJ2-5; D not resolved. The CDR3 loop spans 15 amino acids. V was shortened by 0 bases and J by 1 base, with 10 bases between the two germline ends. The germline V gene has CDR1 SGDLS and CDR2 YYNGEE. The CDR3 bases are TGTGCCAGCAGCGTAGGGCTGGACCGCCAAGAGACCCAGTACTTC. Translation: CASSVGLDRQETQYF.

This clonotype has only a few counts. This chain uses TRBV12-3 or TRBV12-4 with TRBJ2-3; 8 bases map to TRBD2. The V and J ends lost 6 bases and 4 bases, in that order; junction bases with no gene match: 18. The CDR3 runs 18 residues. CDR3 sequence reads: CASSKGRGGPFAADTQYF. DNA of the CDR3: TGTGCCAGCAGCAAGGGACGGGGGGGCCCTTTCGCGGCAGATACGCAGTATTTT.

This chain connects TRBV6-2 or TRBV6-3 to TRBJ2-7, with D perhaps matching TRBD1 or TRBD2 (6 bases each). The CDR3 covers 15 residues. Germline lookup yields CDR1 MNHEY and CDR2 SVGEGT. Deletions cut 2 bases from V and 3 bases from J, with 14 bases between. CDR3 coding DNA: TGTGCCAGCAGTTACACCCCAAAGGGGGGCTACGAGCAGTACTTC. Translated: CASSYTPKGGYEQYF.

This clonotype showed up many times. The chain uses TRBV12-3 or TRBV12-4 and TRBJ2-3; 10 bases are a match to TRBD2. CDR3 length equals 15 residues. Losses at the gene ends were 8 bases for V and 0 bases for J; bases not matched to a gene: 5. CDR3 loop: CASSPTSGSTDTQYF. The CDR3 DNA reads TGTGCCAGCTCACCGACTAGCGGGAGCACAGATACGCAGTATTTT.

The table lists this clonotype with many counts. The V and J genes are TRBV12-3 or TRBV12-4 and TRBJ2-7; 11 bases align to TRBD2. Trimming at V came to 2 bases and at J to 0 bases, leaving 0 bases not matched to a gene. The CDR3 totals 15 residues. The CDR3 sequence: CASSLTSGSSYEQYF. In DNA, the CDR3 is TGTGCCAGCAGTTTAACTAGCGGGAGCTCCTACGAGCAGTACTTC.

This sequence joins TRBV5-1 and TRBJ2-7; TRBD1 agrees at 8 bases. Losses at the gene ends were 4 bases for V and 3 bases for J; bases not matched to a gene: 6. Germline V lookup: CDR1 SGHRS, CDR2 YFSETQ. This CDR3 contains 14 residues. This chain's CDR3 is CASSHDRGIYEQYF. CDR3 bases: TGCGCCAGCAGCCACGACAGGGGAATCTACGAGCAGTACTTC.

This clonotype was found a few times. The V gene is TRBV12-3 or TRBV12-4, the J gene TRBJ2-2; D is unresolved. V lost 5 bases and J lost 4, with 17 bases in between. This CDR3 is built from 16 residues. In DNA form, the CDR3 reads TGTGCCAGCAGTCAAAACAGACGACTTCTCACCGGGGAGCTGTTTTTT. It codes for CASSQNRRLLTGELFF.

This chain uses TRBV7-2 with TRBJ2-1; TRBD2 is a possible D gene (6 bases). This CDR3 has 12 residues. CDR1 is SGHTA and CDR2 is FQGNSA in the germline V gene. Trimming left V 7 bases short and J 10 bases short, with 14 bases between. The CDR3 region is CASTRLVGEQFF. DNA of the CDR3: TGTGCCAGCACTCGACTAGTCGGAGAGCAGTTCTTC.

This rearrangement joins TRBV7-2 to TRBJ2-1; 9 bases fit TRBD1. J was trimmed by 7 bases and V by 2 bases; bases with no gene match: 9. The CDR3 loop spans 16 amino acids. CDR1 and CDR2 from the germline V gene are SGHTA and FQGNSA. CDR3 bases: TGTGCCAGCAGCTTAAACAGGGGGCGCTTGATGAATGAGCAGTTCTTC. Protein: CASSLNRGRLMNEQFF. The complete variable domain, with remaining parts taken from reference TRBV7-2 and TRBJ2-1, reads GAGVSQSPSNKVTEKGKDVELRCDPISGHTALYWYRQSLGQGLEFLIYFQGNSAPDKSGLPSDRFSAERTGGSVSTLTIQRTQQEDSAVYLCASSLNRGRLMNEQFFGPGTRLTVL.

The CDR3 loop reads CASSFLGGAGSDEQFF. CDR3 in DNA: TGTGCCAGCAGCTTCCTTGGGGGAGCGGGAAGCGATGAGCAGTTCTTC. This chain joins TRBV7-8 and TRBJ2-1; 7 positions agree with TRBD2. The germline CDR1 and CDR2 sequences are SGHVS and FQNEAQ. This CDR3 region has 16 residues. V lost 3 bases to trimming and J lost 8 bases; unmatched junction nucleotides: 13.

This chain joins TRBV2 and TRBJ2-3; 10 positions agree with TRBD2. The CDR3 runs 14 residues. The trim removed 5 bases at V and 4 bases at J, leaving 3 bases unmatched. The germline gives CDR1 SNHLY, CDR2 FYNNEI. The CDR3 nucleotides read TGTGCCAGCAGTAGCGGGAGGGCCCCAGATACGCAGTATTTT. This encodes CASSSGRAPDTQYF. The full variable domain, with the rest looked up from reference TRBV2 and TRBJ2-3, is EPEVTQTPSHQVTQMGQEVILRCVPISNHLYFYWYRQILGQKVEFLVSFYNNEISEKSEIFDDQFSVERPDGSNFTLKIRSTKLEDSAMYFCASSSGRAPDTQYFGPGTRLTVL.

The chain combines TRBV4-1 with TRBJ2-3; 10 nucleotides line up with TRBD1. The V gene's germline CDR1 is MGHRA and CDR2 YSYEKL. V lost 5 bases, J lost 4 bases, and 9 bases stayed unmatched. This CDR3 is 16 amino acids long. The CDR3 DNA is TGCGCCAGCAGCACAACCGGGACAGGGGTTTCAGATACGCAGTATTTT. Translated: CASSTTGTGVSDTQYF.

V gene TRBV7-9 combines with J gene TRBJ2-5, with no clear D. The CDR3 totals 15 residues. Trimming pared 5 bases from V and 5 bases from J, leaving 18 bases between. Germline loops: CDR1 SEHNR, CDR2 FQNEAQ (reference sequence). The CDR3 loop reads CASSPRSGLYETQYF. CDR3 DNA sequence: TGTGCCAGCAGCCCCAGGTCCGGCCTTTACGAGACCCAGTACTTC. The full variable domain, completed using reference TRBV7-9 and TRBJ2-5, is DTGVSQNPRHKITKRGQNVTFRCDPISEHNRLYWYRQTLGQGPEFLTYFQNEAQLEKSRLLSDRFSAERPKGSFSTLEIQRTEQGDSAMYLCASSPRSGLYETQYFGPGTRLLVL.

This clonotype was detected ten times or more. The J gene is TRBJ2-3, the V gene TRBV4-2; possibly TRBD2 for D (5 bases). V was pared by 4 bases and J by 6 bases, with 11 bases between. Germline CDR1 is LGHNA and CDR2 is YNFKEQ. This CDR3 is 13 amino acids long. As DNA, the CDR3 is TGTGCCAGCAGCCCGCGGGCTTCGGATACGCAGTATTTT. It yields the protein CASSPRASDTQYF.

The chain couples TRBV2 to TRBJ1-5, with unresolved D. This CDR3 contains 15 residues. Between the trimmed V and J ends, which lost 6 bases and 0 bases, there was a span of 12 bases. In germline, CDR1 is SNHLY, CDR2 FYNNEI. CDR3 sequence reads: CASRAQTYSNQPQHF. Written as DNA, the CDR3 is TGTGCCAGCAGAGCTCAGACGTATAGCAATCAGCCCCAGCATTTT.

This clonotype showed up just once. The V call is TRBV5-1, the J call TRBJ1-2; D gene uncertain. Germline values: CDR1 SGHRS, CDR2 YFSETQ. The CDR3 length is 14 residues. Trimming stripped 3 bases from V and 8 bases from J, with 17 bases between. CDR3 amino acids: CASSSAGFGLGYTF. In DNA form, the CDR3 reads TGCGCCAGCAGCTCAGCTGGGTTTGGATTGGGCTACACCTTC. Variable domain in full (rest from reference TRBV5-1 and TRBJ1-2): KAGVTQTPRYLIKTRGQQVTLSCSPISGHRSVSWYQQTPGQGLQFLFEYFSETQRNKGNFPGRFSGRQFSNSRSEMNVSTLELGDSALYLCASSSAGFGLGYTFGSGTRLTVV.

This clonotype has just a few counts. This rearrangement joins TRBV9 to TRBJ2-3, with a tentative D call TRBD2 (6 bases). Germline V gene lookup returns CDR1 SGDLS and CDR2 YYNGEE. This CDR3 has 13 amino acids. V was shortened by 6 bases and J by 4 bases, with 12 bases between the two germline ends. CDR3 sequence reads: CASNRRESDTQYF. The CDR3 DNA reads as TGTGCCAGCAATCGGAGGGAGTCAGATACGCAGTATTTT.

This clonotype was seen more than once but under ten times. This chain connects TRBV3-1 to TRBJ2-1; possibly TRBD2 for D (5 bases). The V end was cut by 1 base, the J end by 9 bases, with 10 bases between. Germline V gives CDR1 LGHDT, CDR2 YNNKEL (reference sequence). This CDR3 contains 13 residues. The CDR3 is CASSQVRGSEQFF. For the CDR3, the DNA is TGTGCCAGCAGCCAAGTTAGAGGGTCTGAGCAGTTCTTC.

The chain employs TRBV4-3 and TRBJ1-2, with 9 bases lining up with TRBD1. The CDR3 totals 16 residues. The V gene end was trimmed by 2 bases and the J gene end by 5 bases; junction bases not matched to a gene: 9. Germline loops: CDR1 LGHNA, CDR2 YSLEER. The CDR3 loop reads CASSQLHTQGAYGYTF. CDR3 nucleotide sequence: TGCGCCAGCAGCCAATTACACACACAGGGGGCTTATGGCTACACCTTC.

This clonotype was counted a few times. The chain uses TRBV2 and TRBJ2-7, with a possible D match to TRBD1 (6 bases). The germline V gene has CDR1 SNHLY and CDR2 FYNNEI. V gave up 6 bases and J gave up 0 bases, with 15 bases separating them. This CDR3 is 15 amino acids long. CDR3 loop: CASRNREGSSYEQYF. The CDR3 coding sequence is TGTGCCAGCAGAAACAGGGAAGGGAGCTCCTACGAGCAGTACTTC. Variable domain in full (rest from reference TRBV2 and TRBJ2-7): EPEVTQTPSHQVTQMGQEVILRCVPISNHLYFYWYRQILGQKVEFLVSFYNNEISEKSEIFDDQFSVERPDGSNFTLKIRSTKLEDSAMYFCASRNREGSSYEQYFGPGTRLTVT.

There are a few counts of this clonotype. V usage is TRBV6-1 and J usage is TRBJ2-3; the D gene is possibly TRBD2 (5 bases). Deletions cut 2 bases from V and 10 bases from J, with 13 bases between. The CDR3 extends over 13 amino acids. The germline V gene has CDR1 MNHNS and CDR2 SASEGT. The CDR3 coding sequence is TGTGCCAGCAGTGAATCCGGGGTAGTGTCGCAGTATTTT. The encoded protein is CASSESGVVSQYF.

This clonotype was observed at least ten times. The CDR3 sequence is CSASSLDSYEQYF. DNA of the CDR3: TGCAGTGCTAGTAGCCTTGACTCCTACGAGCAGTACTTC. The chain combines TRBV20-1 with TRBJ2-7, with D hard to call. Germline values: CDR1 DFQATT, CDR2 SNEGSKA (reference sequence). This CDR3 comprises 13 residues. Trimming took 3 bases from V and 0 from J, leaving 9 bases between them.